The next 2 T cell receptor beta chains were all read from a single sample in a study of blood T cell repertoires in COVID-19. Here immunoSEQ multiplex PCR was the method, and the copy in TCRdb shows in-frame clones only, minus some. The sample contains about 37,000 clones, about 89% of which appear only once. Sequencing was done on a sample of peripheral blood. Receptors were obtained from a human donor in a cohort sampled during active COVID-19.

This clone was seen a few times. The chain uses TRBV5-1 and TRBJ2-1; 8 bases match TRBD2. The ends lost 1 base at V and 16 bases at J; junction bases unmatched: 10. The germline V gene encodes CDR1 SGHRS and CDR2 YFSETQ. The CDR3 runs to 13 residues. The CDR3 nucleotides are TGCGCCAGCAGCTTGTACGGCGGCGGGGGGTTCTTCTTC. Protein product: CASSLYGGGGFFF.

The chain uses TRBV7-2 and TRBJ2-1; no clear D. The CDR3 is 16 amino acids. Trimming cost V 0 bases and J 0 bases, with 9 bases left between them. From germline, CDR1 is SGHTA and CDR2 FQGNSA. The CDR3 nucleotides are TGTGCCAGCAGCTTAGCCTACTCGAGCTCCTACAATGAGCAGTTCTTC. It encodes CASSLAYSSSYNEQFF.